This record covers a single T cell receptor beta chain. TCRdb called the 5' RACE reads again in MiXCR, with one record for every CDR3 protein. The table shows 360,000 or so distinct CDR3 sequences, with roughly 10% occurring only once. This entry comes from a study of T cells after yellow fever vaccination. V lost 6 bases and J lost 6, with 15 bases in between. CDR3 length: 13 residues. Germline CDR1 reads LNHDA; CDR2 reads SQIVND (reference sequence). The TCR originated in a man aged 18 to 35 who received the YFV17D yellow fever vaccine. The V and J genes are TRBV19 and TRBJ2-7; D is perhaps TRBD1 (6 bases). This material consisted of PBMCs, taken on the day of the first yellow fever vaccination. CDR3 sequence: CASSLQGSGEQYF. The CDR3 DNA reads TGTGCCAGTAGCCTGCAGGGGTCGGGCGAGCAGTACTTC.